This T cell receptor (beta chain) is from a study of CD8+ T cells in alopecia areata. On the study more broadly: C3H/HeJ donors aged roughly 6-12 months with spontaneous alopecia supplied skin grafted onto roughly 6-11-week-old female C3H/HeJ mice.

Study observations and caveats: Between patients, shared TCR sequences were less clear than in mice. This was possibly due in part to HLA diversity in the patient population. The study also sequences resident alphabeta T cells of normal skin in scalp samples.

On this clone itself: As yet, its antigen is unknown. The gene symbols are mouse symbols. Read sequence stops 4 residues before the CDR3 end, and the germline J gene provides the missing end.

The CDR3 runs to 17 residues. V was pared by 3 bases and J by 0 bases, with 6 bases of the junction left unmatched. Germline lookup yields CDR1 NSHNY and CDR2 SYGAGN. Pooled cells of cutaneous lymph node origin were sorted on CD4, CD8alpha, NKG2D, NKG2ACE and other markers. The sequencing template was cDNA reverse transcribed from extracted RNA. Clones were read by immunoSEQ multiplex PCR, and TCRdb kept only the in-frame ones, dropping some. This sample carries over 250,000 clones and no singletons, and roughly 1.2% goes to the top ten. The sequencing sample was made of CD4+ T cells sorted from a lymph node. This receptor was obtained from a C3H/HeJ mouse with alopecia areata. This strain's MHC haplotype is H2-k. V and J are TRBV13-1 and TRBJ1-2; TRBD1 matches 12 bases. The CDR3 DNA, read in part, is TGTGCCAGCAGTGCCGCCGGGACAGGGGGCGCAAACTCC. Translated, it gives CASSAAGTGGANS. The CDR3, in full, reads CASSAAGTGGANSDYTF.